This paragraph reports one TCR beta chain. The sample originates from a study of T cell responses to AZD1222 COVID-19 vaccine. Data came from immunoSEQ multiplex PCR; TCRdb stores just in-frame clones and leaves some out. The sample records roughly 150,000 clones, 88% being singletons. Trimming removed 5 bases at V and 8 bases at J, with 12 bases between. The CDR3 covers 12 residues. Per the germline V gene, CDR1 is SGHNT and CDR2 is YENEEA. Material: peripheral blood, obtained on day 0 of MenACWY control vaccination. The rearrangement joins TRBV11-3 to TRBJ1-1, with D uncertain. The clonotype was recovered from an adult in good health. CDR3 protein: CASSPGGGEAFF. The CDR3 DNA follows: TGTGCCAGCAGCCCCGGCGGAGGGGAAGCTTTCTTT.